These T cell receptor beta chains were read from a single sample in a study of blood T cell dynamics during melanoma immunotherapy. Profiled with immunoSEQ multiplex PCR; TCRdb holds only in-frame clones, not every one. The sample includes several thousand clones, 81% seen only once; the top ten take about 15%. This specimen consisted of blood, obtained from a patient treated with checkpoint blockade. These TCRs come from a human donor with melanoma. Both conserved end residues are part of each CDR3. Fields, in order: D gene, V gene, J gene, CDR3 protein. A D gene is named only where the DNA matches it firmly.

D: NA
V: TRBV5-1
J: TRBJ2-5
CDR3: CASSFAPQETQYF

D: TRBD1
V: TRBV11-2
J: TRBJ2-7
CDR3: CASTAPRQGNEQYF

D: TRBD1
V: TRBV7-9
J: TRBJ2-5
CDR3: CASSFGWDRNGETQYF

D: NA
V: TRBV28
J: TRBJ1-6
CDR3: CASSLGSSYNSPLHF

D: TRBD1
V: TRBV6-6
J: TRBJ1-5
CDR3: CASGGGTGSQPQHF

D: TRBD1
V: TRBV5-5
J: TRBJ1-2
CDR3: CASSFRQGANGYTF

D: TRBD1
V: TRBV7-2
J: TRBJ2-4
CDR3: CASSARDREGKNIQYF

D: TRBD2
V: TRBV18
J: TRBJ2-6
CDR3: CASSPTSGGTGANVLTF

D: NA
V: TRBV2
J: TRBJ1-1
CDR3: CASKGQTNTEAFF

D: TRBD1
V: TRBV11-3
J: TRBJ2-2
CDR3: CASSRGQGANGELFF

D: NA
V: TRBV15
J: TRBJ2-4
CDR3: CATSRDRTVTLAKNIQYF

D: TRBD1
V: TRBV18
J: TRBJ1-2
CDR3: CASSRDSYGYTF

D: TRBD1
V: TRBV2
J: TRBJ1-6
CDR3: CASSPSRQGSNSPLHF

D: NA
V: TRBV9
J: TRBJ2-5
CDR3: CASSRLGLQETQYF

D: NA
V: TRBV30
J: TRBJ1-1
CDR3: CAWSVWGDTEAFF

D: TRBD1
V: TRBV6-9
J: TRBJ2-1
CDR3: CASSYEQGGYNEQFF

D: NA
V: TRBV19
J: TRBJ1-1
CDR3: CASSIAVNTEAFF

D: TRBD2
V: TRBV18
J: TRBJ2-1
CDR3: CASSPGLAGAYNEQFF

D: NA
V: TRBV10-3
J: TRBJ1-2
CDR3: CAISESLSYGYTF

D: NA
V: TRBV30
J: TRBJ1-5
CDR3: CAWSEGMAQPQHF

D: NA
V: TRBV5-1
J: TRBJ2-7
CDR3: CASSGRDWAYEQYF

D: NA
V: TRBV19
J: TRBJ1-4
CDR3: CASSLRGSNEKLFF

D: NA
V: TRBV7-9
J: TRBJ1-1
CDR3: CASSRTLINLGTEAFF

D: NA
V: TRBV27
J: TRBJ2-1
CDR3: CASSLIGDEQFF

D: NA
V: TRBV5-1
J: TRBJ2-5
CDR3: CASSPERAGETQYF

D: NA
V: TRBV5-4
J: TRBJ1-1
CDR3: CASSLQGRNTEAFF

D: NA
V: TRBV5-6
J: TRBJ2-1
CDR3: CASSLTGGLYNEQFF

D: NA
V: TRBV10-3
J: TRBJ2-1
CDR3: CAISESNTGGSEQFF

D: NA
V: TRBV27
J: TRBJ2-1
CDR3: CASSPNGDYNEQFF

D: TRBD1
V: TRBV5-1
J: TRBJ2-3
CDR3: CASRTGGFSSTDTQYF

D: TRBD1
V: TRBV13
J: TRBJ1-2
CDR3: CASSVRDRGLGGYTF

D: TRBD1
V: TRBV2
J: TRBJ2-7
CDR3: CASTPGQGYEQYF

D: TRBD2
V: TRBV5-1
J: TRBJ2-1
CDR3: CASRREGSSYNEQFF

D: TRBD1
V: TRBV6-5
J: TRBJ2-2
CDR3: CASRKGQARTGELFF

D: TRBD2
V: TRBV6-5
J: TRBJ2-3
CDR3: CASSLRAGGADTQYF

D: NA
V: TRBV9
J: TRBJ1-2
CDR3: CASSSAPGQYGYTF

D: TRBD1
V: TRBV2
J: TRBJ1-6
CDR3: CASGPPGQSGSPLHF

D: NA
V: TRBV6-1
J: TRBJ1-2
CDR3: CASSEGGGGYTF

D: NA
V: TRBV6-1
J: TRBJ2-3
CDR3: CASSAAGPGTDTQYF

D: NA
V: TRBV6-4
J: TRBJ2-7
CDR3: CATYEQYF

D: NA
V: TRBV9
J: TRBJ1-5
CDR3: CASSPDEVGQPQHF

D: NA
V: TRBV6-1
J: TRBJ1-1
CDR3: CASSEFPGSPFF

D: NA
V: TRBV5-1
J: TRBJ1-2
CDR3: CASSPGTVGYGYTF

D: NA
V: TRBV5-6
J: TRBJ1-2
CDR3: CASAFSRKTYGYTF

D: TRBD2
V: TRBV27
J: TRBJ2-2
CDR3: CASSLASGGGTGELFF

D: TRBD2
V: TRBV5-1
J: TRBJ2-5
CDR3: CASRKGLAEVGGETQYF

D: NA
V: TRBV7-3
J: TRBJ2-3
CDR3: CASSLRQGGDADTQYF

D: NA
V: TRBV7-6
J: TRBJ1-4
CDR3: CASSLGGGNVGKLFF